These 27 T cell receptor beta chains came from one sample sequenced in a study of shared clonotypes between healthy human individuals. Using immunoSEQ multiplex PCR, the repertoire was profiled, and TCRdb retains in-frame clones only, with some absent. This table holds hundreds of thousands of clones, roughly three quarters found once. Sequencing was performed on PBMCs. Source of these receptors: a woman aged 40-49 years in good health. Some clones in this sample may be carry-over from other donors' samples.

The chain uses TRBV7-3 and TRBJ2-3; no clear D gene. Trimming cost V 3 bases and J 0 bases, with 10 bases left between them. This CDR3 comprises 15 residues. Per the germline V gene, CDR1 is SGHTA and CDR2 is FQGTGA. DNA for the CDR3: TGTGCCAGCAGCTTCTCCGTAGATAGCACAGATACGCAGTATTTT. This codes for CASSFSVDSTDTQYF.

This sequence joins TRBV28 and TRBJ1-2; TRBD1 aligns across 10 bases. The V and J ends lost 3 bases and 3 bases, in that order; junction bases with no gene match: 7. The CDR3 is 16 amino acids. Germline loops: CDR1 MDHEN, CDR2 SYDVKM. The CDR3 coding sequence is TGTGCCAGCAGTTTGGCCGGGACAGGGGATGACTATGGCTACACCTTC. This translates into CASSLAGTGDDYGYTF.

With respect to this clone: This sequence may be a read error, since a much larger clone differs from it by one base. The chain employs TRBV28 and TRBJ2-5; 11 bases align to TRBD2. The V gene end was trimmed by 3 bases and the J gene end by 1 base; junction bases not matched to a gene: 13. CDR1 and CDR2 from the germline V gene are MDHEN and SYDVKM. The length of the CDR3 is 19 residues. The CDR3: CASSFSRTSGLKVQETQYF. CDR3 nucleotides: TGTGCCAGCAGTTTCTCCCGGACTAGCGGGCTTAAGGTCCAAGAGACCCAGTACTTC.

The sample holds a few counts of this clone. V gene TRBV27 combines with J gene TRBJ2-7; D is possibly TRBD1 or TRBD2 (6 bases each). Germline CDR1 MNHEY, CDR2 SMNVEV (reference sequence). V was pared by 4 bases and J by 6 bases, with 10 bases between. The CDR3 loop spans 12 amino acids. The CDR3 spells CASSSKGGEQYF. DNA for the CDR3: TGTGCCAGCAGTTCCAAGGGGGGCGAGCAGTACTTC.

The chain links TRBV5-4 to TRBJ2-3; no clear D. Germline lookup yields CDR1 SGHNT and CDR2 YYREEE (reference sequence). CDR3 size: 16 residues. Deletions cut 4 bases from V and 0 bases from J, with 15 bases between. CDR3 protein: CASSLLTYTSTDTQYF. The CDR3 bases are TGTGCCAGCAGCCTCCTGACGTACACTAGCACAGATACGCAGTATTTT.

A remark on this clone: Other nucleotide sequences in the sample specify the same CDR3. The gene calls are TRBV28 and TRBJ2-5; D is ambiguous. The V end lost 2 bases, the J end lost 2 bases, and 9 bases lay between the germline ends. The CDR3 contains 14 residues. Looked up from germline, CDR1 is MDHEN and CDR2 is SYDVKM. The CDR3 sequence is CASSLLAAQETQYF. In DNA, the CDR3 is TGTGCCAGCAGTTTACTTGCAGCTCAAGAGACCCAGTACTTC.

This clone was observed a handful of times. The rearrangement uses TRBV18 and TRBJ1-3; TRBD1 matches 9 bases. Germline assignment: CDR1 KGHSH and CDR2 LQKENI. With 4 bases clipped from V and 2 bases from J, the junction kept 6 bases outside the gene matches. This CDR3 is built from 16 residues. CDR3 in amino acids: CASSQETGGPGNTIYF. CDR3 bases: TGTGCCAGCTCACAAGAAACAGGGGGCCCTGGAAACACCATATATTTT.

The chain has TRBV29-1 and TRBJ2-1; TRBD1 or TRBD2 may be the D gene (6 bases each). The CDR3 spans 15 residues. Trimming removed 3 bases at V and 0 bases at J, with 12 bases between. Germline-derived CDR1 and CDR2 are SQVTM and ANQGSEA. CDR3 coding DNA: TGCAGCGTTGAGGTAGGGGGGTCCTCCTACAATGAGCAGTTCTTC. Its protein is CSVEVGGSSYNEQFF.

The chain links TRBV30 to TRBJ1-1; TRBD1 might be the D (5 bases). V lost 2 bases and J lost 8, with 21 bases in between. Germline values: CDR1 GTSNPN, CDR2 SVGIG (reference sequence). This CDR3 spans 15 amino acids. CDR3: CAWSRTSRPRNEAFF. In nucleotides, the CDR3 is TGTGCCTGGAGTAGGACATCGCGACCCCGCAACGAAGCTTTCTTT. The full variable domain, its missing parts supplied by reference TRBV30 and TRBJ1-1, is SQTIHQWPATLVQPVGSPLSLECTVEGTSNPNLYWYRQAAGRGLQLLFYSVGIGQISSEVPQNLSASRPQDRQFILSSKKLLLSDSGFYLCAWSRTSRPRNEAFFGQGTRLTVV.

This chain uses TRBV7-2 with TRBJ2-1; 10 nucleotides line up with TRBD2. Looked up from germline, CDR1 is SGHTA and CDR2 is FQGNSA. CDR3 length equals 15 residues. J was trimmed by 5 bases and V by 3 bases; bases with no gene match: 4. The CDR3 DNA reads as TGTGCCAGCAGCTTCCCTAGCGGGAGCCACAATGAGCAGTTCTTC. It encodes CASSFPSGSHNEQFF.

The CDR3 DNA sequence: TGTGCCAGCACCACACGGGGGGACTATGGCTACACCTTC. Its protein product is CASTTRGDYGYTF. The genes are TRBV9 and TRBJ1-2, with D possibly matching TRBD1 (5 bases). The V gene lost 6 bases and the J gene lost 3 bases, with 12 bases spanning the gap. Germline V gene data show CDR1 as SGDLS and CDR2 as YYNGEE. The CDR3 is 13 residues long.

The chain couples TRBV4-3 to TRBJ2-5; a weak D match, TRBD1 (6 bases). Germline assignment: CDR1 LGHNA and CDR2 YSLEER. V was trimmed by 0 bases and J by 5 bases, leaving 13 bases between them. The CDR3 loop spans 15 amino acids. The CDR3 DNA reads TGCGCCAGCAGCCAAGAGTCGCCAGGGGATGAGACCCAGTACTTC. Translated, it gives CASSQESPGDETQYF.

The chain joins TRBV29-1 to TRBJ1-2, with D unresolved. Germline V CDR1 and CDR2: SQVTM, ANQGSEA. V lost 4 bases and J lost 4, with 7 bases in between. The CDR3 is made up of 11 amino acids. Written as DNA, the CDR3 is TGCAGCGTTGGACCTCTCTATGGCTACACCTTC. Protein sequence: CSVGPLYGYTF.

CDR3 sequence reads: CASSPALREETQYF. The CDR3, as DNA: TGTGCCAGCAGCCCGGCCCTGAGAGAAGAGACCCAGTACTTC. J is TRBJ2-5 and V is TRBV5-4; D unresolved. The CDR3 is 14 amino acids. Trimming shortened V by 4 bases and J by 3 bases, and 13 bases separated the two germline ends. Germline V gives CDR1 SGHNT, CDR2 YYREEE (reference sequence).

V usage is TRBV7-6 and J usage is TRBJ1-3; D unclear. The V end was cut by 1 base, the J end by 0 bases, with 10 bases between. The CDR3 is 16 residues long. Germline CDR1 and CDR2: SGHVS and FNYEAQ. The DNA for the CDR3 is TGTGCCAGCAGCTTAGAGTTCGGGAGCTCTGGAAACACCATATATTTT. Protein product: CASSLEFGSSGNTIYF.

This clone was seen many times. V and J are TRBV28 and TRBJ2-7; D is uncertain. V was pared by 6 bases and J by 4 bases, with 19 bases between. CDR1 MDHEN and CDR2 SYDVKM come from the germline V gene. This CDR3 comprises 15 residues. Here the CDR3 reads CASRDRQRAIYEQYF. CDR3 DNA: TGTGCCAGCAGGGACCGGCAAAGGGCTATTTACGAGCAGTACTTC.

The CDR3 region is CASSSRVGTSTFNEQFF. CDR3 coding DNA: TGTGCCAGCAGCTCGAGGGTCGGGACCTCAACCTTCAATGAGCAGTTCTTC. V and J are TRBV5-4 and TRBJ2-1; the D gene could be TRBD1 or TRBD2 (5 bases each). There are 17 residues in the CDR3. The germline V gene has CDR1 SGHNT and CDR2 YYREEE (reference sequence). Trimming took off 3 bases at V and 6 bases at J, with 22 bases between the two ends.

This clone has a single count. V is TRBV5-1 and J is TRBJ2-7; D perhaps matches TRBD2 (6 bases). This CDR3 region has 12 residues. Germline V gene lookup returns CDR1 SGHRS and CDR2 YFSETQ. The ends were cut back, 2 bases at V and 7 bases at J, with 10 bases in the middle. The CDR3 DNA reads TGCGCCAGCAGCTTCAGGAGCGGGGAGCAGTACTTC. Its translation is CASSFRSGEQYF.

With regard to this clone: It may be a read error: a sequence one base away is much more abundant. The same CDR3 arises from other DNA sequences in this sample as well. V usage is TRBV18 and J usage is TRBJ2-1; no definite D call. Germline CDR1 reads KGHSH; CDR2 reads LQKENI. The CDR3 extends over 15 amino acids. Trimming stripped 3 bases from V and 1 base from J, with 10 bases between. The CDR3 reads CASSPPGVSYNEQFF. CDR3 DNA sequence: TGTGCCAGCTCACCTCCTGGAGTTTCCTACAATGAGCAGTTCTTC.

The rearrangement links TRBV7-9 to TRBJ2-1, with D tentatively TRBD1 or TRBD2 (5 bases each). Germline lookup yields CDR1 SEHNR and CDR2 FQNEAQ (reference sequence). Trimming stripped 8 bases from V and 8 bases from J, with 13 bases between. This CDR3 has 12 residues. The CDR3 loop is CASGTGRYEQFF. The CDR3 bases are TGTGCCAGCGGCACGGGACGGTATGAGCAGTTCTTC.

This clone was recorded many times. This rearrangement joins TRBV6-4 to TRBJ2-1; tentative D call: TRBD1 (6 bases). V was pared by 2 bases and J by 8 bases, with 13 bases between. There are 14 residues in the CDR3. Germline CDR1 and CDR2: MRHNA and SNTAGT. The CDR3 bases are TGTGCCAGCAGTGACGGCTACGAGGGGGATGAGCAGTTCTTC. Residues: CASSDGYEGDEQFF.

With regard to this clone: The same CDR3 can be traced to other DNA sequences in this sample. This chain joins TRBV30 and TRBJ2-5; D remains unclear. Trimming left V 0 bases short and J 4 bases short, with 6 bases between. From germline, CDR1 is GTSNPN and CDR2 SVGIG (reference sequence). This CDR3 contains 12 residues. The CDR3 sequence: CAWSVGRETQYF. The DNA of the CDR3 is TGTGCCTGGAGTGTAGGTCGAGAGACCCAGTACTTC.

This clone was seen only once. The J gene is TRBJ1-1, the V gene TRBV4-2; D unresolved. Germline V gives CDR1 LGHNA, CDR2 YNFKEQ. The CDR3 is 15 residues long. Trimming pared 0 bases from V and 3 bases from J, leaving 11 bases between. The CDR3 sequence: CASSQDGGLYTEAFF. Here the CDR3 DNA reads TGTGCCAGCAGCCAAGATGGTGGACTTTACACTGAAGCTTTCTTT.

V usage is TRBV7-3 and J usage is TRBJ2-1, with 10 positions matching TRBD2. The germline gives CDR1 SGHTA, CDR2 FQGTGA. This CDR3 contains 18 residues. With V trimmed by 2 bases and J by 5 bases, 12 bases remained unmatched. DNA of the CDR3: TGTGCCAGCAGCTTAGGGGCCTTCGGGACTAGCGATCACAATGAGCAGTTCTTC. It yields the protein CASSLGAFGTSDHNEQFF.

This clone has a single count. This rearrangement joins TRBV5-1 to TRBJ2-3; TRBD1 aligns across 7 bases. The CDR3 has 17 residues. The trim removed 3 bases at V and 2 bases at J, leaving 12 bases unmatched. Germline CDR1 is SGHRS and CDR2 is YFSETQ. The CDR3 sequence: CASSSPPGQTFTDTQYF. CDR3 in DNA: TGCGCCAGCAGCTCGCCCCCGGGACAGACCTTCACAGATACGCAGTATTTT.

The rearrangement joins TRBV19 to TRBJ2-7; a possible D gene is TRBD1 (6 bases). The CDR3 runs to 15 residues. Trimming pared 2 bases from V and 1 base from J, leaving 12 bases between. Germline CDR1 LNHDA, CDR2 SQIVND (reference sequence). As DNA, the CDR3 is TGTGCCAGTAGTATAAACCGGGACACTTCCTACGAGCAGTACTTC. As protein: CASSINRDTSYEQYF.

The chain employs TRBV11-2 and TRBJ2-3; either TRBD1 or TRBD2 may supply D (6 bases each). V was shortened by 1 base and J by 4 bases, with 9 bases between the two germline ends. In germline, CDR1 is SGHAT, CDR2 FQNNGV. CDR3 length equals 14 residues. The CDR3 sequence is CASSLAGGPDTQYF. The CDR3 DNA sequence: TGTGCCAGCAGCTTAGCTGGGGGGCCAGATACGCAGTATTTT.